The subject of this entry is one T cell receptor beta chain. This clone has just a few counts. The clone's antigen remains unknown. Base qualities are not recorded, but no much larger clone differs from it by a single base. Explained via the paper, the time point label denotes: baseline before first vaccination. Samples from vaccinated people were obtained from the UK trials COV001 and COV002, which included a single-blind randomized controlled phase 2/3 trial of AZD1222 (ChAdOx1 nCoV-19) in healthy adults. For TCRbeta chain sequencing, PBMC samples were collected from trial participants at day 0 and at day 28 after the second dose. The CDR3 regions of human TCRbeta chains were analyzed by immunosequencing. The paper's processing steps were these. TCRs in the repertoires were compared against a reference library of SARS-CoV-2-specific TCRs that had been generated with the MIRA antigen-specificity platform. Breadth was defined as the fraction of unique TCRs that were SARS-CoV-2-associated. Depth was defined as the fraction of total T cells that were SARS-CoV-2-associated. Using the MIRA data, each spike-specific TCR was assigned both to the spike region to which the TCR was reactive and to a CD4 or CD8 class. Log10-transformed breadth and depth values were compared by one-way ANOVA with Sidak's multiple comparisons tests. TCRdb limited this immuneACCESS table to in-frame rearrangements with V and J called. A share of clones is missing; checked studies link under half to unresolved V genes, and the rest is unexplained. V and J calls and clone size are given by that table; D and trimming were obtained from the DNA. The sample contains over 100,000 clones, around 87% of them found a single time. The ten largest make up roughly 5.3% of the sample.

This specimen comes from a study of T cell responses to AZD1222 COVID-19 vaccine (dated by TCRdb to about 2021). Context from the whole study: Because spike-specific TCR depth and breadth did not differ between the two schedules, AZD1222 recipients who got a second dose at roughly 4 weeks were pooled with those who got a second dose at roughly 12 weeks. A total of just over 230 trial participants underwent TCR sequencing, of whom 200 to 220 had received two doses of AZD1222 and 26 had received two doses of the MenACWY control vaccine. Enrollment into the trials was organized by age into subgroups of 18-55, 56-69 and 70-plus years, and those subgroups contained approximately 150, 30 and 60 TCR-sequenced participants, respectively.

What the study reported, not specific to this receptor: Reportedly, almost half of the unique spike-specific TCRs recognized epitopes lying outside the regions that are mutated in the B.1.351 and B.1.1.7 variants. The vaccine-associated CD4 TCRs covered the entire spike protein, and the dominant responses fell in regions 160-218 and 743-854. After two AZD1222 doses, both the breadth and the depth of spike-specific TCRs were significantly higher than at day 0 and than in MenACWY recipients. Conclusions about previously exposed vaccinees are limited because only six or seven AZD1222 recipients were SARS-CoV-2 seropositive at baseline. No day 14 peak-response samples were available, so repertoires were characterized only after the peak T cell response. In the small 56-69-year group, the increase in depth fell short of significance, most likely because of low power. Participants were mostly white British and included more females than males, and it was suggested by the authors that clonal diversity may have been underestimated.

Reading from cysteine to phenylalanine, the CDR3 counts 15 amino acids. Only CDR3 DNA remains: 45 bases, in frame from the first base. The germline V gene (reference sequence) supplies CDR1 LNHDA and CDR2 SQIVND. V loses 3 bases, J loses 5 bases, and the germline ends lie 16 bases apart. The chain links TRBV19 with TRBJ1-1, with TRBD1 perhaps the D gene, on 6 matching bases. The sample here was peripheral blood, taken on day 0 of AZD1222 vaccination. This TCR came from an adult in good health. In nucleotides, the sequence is TGTGCCAGTAGTATCGGAACCATTCAGGGGACTGAAGCTTTCTTT. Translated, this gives CASSIGTIQGTEAFF.